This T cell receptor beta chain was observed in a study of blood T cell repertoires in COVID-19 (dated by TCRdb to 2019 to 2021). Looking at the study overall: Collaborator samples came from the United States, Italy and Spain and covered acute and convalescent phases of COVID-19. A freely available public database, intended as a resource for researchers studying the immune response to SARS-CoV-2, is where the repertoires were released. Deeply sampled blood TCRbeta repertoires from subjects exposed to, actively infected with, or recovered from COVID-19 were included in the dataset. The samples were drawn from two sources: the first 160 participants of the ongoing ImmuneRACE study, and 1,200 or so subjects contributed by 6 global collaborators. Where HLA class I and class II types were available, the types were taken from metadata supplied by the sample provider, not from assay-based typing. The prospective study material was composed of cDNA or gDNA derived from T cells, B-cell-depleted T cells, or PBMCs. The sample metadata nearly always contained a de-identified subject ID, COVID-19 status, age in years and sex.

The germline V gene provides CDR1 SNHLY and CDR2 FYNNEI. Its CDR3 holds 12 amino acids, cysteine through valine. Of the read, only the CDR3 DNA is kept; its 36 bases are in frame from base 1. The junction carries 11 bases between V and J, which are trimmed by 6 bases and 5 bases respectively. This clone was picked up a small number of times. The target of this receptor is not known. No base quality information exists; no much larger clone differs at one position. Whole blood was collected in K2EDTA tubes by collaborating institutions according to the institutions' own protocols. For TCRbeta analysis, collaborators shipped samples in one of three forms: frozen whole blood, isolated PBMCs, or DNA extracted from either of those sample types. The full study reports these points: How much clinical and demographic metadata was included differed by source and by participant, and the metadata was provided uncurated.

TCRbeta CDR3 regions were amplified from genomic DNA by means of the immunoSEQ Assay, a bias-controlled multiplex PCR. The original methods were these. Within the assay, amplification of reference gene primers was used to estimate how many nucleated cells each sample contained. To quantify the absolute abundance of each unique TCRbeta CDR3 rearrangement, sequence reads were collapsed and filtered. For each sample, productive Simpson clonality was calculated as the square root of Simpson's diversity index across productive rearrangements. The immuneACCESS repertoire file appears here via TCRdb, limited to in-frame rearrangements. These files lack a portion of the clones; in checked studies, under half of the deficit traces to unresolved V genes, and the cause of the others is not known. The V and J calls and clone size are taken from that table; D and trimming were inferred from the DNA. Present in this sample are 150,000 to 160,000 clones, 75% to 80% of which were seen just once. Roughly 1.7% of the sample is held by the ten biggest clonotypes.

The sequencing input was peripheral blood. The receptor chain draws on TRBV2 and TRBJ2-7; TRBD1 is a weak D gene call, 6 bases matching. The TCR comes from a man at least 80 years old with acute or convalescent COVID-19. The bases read TGTGCCAGCAGCGCACAGGGACACGAGCAGTACGTC. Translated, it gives CASSAQGHEQYV.